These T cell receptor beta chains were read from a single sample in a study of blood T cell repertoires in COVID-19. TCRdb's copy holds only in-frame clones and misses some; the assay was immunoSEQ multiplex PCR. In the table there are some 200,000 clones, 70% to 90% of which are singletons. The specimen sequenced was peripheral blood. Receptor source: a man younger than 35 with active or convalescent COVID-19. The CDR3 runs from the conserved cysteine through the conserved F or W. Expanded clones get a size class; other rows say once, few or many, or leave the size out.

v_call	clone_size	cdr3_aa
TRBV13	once	CASSLTGVAGGRETQYF
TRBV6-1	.	CASSEPDTQYF
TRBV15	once	CATSRPPGPVNNEQFF
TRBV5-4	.	CASSTNPTGRQETQYF
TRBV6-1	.	CASSDRSGAYEQYF
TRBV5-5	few	CASSPRLAGVVYEQYF
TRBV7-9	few	CASSLLSGDNSPLHF
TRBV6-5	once	CASSQRRALNTEAFF
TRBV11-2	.	CASSTRQGDGAEAFF
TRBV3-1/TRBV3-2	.	CASSQDRAGYRAFF
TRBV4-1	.	CASSQDWGGAQPQHF
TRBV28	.	CASRPPGLITEAFF
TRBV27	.	CASSPPGQGNGYTF
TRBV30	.	CAWSRGKQGHNQPQHF
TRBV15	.	CATSRPGQQETQYF
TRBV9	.	CASSVEQYNSPLHF
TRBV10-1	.	CASSESGGTQYF
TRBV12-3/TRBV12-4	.	CASSFRTRGEQFF
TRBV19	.	CASSIGPARGETQYF
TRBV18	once	CASSPITREEQYF
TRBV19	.	CASTWTRANTGELFF
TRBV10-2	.	CASSETSGIGTDTQYF
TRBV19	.	CASSHAPVVAVGEQYF
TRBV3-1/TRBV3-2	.	CASSPIAGGANTGELFF
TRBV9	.	CASSADDSRHTGELFF
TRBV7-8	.	CASSPHGGINQPQHF
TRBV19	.	CASSIDVGTVGANVLTF
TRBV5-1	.	CASSPRLAGPNEQFF
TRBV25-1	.	CASSESYYGYTF
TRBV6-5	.	CASSPGTSGNNEQFF
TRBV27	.	CASRPSTSGSGYEQYF
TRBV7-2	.	CASSSQGSTDTQYF